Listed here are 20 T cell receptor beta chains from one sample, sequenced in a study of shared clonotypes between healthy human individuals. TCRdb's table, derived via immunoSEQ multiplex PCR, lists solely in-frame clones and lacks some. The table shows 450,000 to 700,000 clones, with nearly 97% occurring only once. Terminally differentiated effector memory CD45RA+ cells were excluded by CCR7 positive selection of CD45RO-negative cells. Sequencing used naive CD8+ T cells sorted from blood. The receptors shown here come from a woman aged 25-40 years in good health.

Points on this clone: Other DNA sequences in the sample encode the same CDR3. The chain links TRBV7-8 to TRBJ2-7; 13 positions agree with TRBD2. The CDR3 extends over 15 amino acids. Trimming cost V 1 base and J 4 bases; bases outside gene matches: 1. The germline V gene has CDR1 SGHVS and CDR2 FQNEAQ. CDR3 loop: CASSLGTSGSYEQYF. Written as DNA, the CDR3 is TGTGCCAGCAGCTTAGGGACTAGCGGGAGTTACGAGCAGTACTTC.

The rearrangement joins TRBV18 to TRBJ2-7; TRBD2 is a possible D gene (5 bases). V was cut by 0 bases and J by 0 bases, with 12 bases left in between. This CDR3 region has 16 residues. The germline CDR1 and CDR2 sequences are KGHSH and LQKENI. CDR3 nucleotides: TGTGCCAGCTCACCACCCCCCGGGGAAAACTCCTACGAGCAGTACTTC. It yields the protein CASSPPPGENSYEQYF. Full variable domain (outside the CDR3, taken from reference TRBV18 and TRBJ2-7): NAGVMQNPRHLVRRRGQEARLRCSPMKGHSHVYWYRQLPEEGLKFMVYLQKENIIDESGMPKERFSAEFPKEGPSILRIQQVVRGDSAAYFCASSPPPGENSYEQYFGPGTRLTVT.

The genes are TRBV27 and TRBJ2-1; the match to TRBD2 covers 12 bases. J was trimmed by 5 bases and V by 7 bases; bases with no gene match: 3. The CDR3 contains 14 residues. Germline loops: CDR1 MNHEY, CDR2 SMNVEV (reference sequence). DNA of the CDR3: TGTGCCAGCATCTCTAGCGGGAGGGACAATGAGCAGTTCTTC. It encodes CASISSGRDNEQFF.

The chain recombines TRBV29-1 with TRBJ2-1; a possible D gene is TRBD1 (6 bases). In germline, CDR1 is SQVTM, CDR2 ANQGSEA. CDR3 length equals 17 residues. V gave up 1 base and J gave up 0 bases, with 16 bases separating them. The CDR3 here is CSVEGQEGRISYNEQFF. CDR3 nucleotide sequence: TGCAGCGTTGAAGGACAGGAAGGCCGCATCTCCTACAATGAGCAGTTCTTC.

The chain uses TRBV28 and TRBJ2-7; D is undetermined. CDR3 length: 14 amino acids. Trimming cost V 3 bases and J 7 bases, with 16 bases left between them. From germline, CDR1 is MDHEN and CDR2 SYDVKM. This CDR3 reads CASSFVGNRFEQYF. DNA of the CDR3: TGTGCCAGCAGTTTTGTGGGCAACCGTTTTGAGCAGTACTTC. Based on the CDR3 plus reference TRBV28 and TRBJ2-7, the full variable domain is DVKVTQSSRYLVKRTGEKVFLECVQDMDHENMFWYRQDPGLGLRLIYFSYDVKMKEKGDIPEGYSVSREKKERFSLILESASTNQTSMYLCASSFVGNRFEQYFGPGTRLTVT.

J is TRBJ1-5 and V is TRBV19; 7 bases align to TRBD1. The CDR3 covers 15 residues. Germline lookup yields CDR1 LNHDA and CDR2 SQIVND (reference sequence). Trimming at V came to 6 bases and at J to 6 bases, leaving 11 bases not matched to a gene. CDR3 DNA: TGTGCCAGTAGACGCGACAGGGACTGGGGTCAGCCCCAGCATTTT. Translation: CASRRDRDWGQPQHF.

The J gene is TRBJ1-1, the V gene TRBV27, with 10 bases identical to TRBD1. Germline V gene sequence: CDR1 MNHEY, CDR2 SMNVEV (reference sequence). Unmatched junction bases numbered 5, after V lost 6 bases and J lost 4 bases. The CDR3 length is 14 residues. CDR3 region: CASRAGQGITEAFF. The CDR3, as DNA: TGTGCCAGCAGAGCGGGACAGGGGATCACTGAAGCTTTCTTT.

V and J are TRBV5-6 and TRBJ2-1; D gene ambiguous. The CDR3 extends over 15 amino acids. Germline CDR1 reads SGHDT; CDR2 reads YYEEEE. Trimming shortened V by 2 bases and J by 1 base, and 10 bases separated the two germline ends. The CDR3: CASSFNMGSYNEQFF. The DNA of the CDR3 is TGTGCCAGCAGCTTTAACATGGGTTCCTACAATGAGCAGTTCTTC. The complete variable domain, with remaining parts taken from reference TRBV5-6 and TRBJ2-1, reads DAGVTQSPTHLIKTRGQQVTLRCSPKSGHDTVSWYQQALGQGPQFIFQYYEEEERQRGNFPDRFSGHQFPNYSSELNVNALLLGDSALYLCASSFNMGSYNEQFFGPGTRLTVL.

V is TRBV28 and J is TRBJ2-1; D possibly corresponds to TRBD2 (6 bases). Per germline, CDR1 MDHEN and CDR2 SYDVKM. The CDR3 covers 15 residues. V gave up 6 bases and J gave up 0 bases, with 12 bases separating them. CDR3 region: CASRQLANSYNEQFF. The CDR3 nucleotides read TGTGCCAGCAGACAACTAGCTAACTCCTACAATGAGCAGTTCTTC. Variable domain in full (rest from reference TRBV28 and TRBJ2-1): DVKVTQSSRYLVKRTGEKVFLECVQDMDHENMFWYRQDPGLGLRLIYFSYDVKMKEKGDIPEGYSVSREKKERFSLILESASTNQTSMYLCASRQLANSYNEQFFGPGTRLTVL.

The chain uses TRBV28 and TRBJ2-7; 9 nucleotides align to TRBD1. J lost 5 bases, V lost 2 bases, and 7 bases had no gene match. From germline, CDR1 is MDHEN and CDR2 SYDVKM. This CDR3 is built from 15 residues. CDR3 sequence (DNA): TGTGCCAGCAGTTTAATACAGGGGGCGTTGAACGAGCAGTACTTC. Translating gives CASSLIQGALNEQYF.

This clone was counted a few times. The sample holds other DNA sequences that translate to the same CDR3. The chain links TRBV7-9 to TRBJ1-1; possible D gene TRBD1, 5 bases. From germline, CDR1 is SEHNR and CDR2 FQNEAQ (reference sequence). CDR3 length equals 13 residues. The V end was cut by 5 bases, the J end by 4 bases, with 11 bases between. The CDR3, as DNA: TGTGCCAGCAGCCTTTCCGGGGGCACTGAAGCTTTCTTT. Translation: CASSLSGGTEAFF. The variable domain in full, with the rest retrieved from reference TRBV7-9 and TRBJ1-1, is DTGVSQNPRHKITKRGQNVTFRCDPISEHNRLYWYRQTLGQGPEFLTYFQNEAQLEKSRLLSDRFSAERPKGSFSTLEIQRTEQGDSAMYLCASSLSGGTEAFFGQGTRLTVV.

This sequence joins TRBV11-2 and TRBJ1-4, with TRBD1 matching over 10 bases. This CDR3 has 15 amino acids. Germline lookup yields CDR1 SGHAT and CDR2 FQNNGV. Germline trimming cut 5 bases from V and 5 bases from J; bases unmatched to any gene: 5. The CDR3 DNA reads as TGTGCCAGCAGCCACCCGGGACAGGGGAATGAAAAACTGTTTTTT. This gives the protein CASSHPGQGNEKLFF.

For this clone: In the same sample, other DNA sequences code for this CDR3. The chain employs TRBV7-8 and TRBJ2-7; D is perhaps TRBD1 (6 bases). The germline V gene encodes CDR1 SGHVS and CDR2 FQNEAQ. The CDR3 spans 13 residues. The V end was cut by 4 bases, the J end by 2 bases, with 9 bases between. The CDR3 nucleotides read TGTGCCAGCAGCTCCGGACAGACCTACGAGCAGTACTTC. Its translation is CASSSGQTYEQYF.

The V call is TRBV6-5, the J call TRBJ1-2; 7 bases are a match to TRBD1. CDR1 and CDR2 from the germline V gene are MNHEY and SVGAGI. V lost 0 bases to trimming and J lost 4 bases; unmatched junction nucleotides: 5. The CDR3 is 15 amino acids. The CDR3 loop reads CASSYSKGAIYGYTF. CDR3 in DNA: TGTGCCAGCAGTTACTCGAAGGGGGCGATCTATGGCTACACCTTC.

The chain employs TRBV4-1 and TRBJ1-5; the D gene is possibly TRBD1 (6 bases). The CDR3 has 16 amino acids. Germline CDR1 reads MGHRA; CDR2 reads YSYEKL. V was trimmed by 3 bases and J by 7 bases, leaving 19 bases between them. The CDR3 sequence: CASSHGLQGYGQPQHF. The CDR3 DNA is TGCGCCAGCAGCCATGGTTTACAGGGATACGGACAGCCCCAGCATTTT.

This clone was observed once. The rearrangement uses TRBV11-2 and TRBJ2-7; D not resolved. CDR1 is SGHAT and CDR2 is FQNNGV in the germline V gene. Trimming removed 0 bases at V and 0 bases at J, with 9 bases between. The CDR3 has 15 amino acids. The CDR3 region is CASSLDPVSSYEQYF. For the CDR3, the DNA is TGTGCCAGCAGCTTAGATCCGGTTAGCTCCTACGAGCAGTACTTC.

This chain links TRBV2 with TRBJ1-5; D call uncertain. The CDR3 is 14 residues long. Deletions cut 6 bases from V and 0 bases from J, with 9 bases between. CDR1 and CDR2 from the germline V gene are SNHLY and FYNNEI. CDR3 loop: CASSPLGSNQPQHF. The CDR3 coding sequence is TGTGCCAGCAGCCCTTTGGGTAGCAATCAGCCCCAGCATTTT.

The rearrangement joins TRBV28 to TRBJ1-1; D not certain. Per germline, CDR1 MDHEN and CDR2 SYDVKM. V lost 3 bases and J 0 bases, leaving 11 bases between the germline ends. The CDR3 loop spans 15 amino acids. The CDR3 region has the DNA TGTGCCAGCAGTTTGTACAGACACATGAACACTGAAGCTTTCTTT. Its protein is CASSLYRHMNTEAFF. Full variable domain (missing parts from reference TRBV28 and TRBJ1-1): DVKVTQSSRYLVKRTGEKVFLECVQDMDHENMFWYRQDPGLGLRLIYFSYDVKMKEKGDIPEGYSVSREKKERFSLILESASTNQTSMYLCASSLYRHMNTEAFFGQGTRLTVV.

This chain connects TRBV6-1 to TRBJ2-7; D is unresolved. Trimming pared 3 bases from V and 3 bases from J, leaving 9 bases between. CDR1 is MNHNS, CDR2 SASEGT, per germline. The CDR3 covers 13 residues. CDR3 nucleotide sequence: TGTGCCAGCAGTGAGCCTGGGAACTACGAGCAGTACTTC. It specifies CASSEPGNYEQYF.

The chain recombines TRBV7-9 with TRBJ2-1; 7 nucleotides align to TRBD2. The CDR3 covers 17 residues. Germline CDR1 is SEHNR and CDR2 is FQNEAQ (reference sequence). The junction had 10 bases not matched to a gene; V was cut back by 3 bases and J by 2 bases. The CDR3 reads CASSLTTLADTYNEQFF. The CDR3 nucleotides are TGTGCCAGCAGCTTGACGACTCTAGCGGACACCTACAATGAGCAGTTCTTC.